This TCR beta chain was observed in a study of blood T cell repertoires in COVID-19. Whole-study context: COVID-19 samples, acute and convalescent, were from the United States, Italy and Spain. PBMCs, B-cell-depleted T cells, or T cells provided the cDNA or gDNA that made up the material.

Clones were read by immunoSEQ multiplex PCR, and TCRdb kept only the in-frame ones, dropping some. The sample has 100,000 to 150,000 clones, around 91% seen once. The CDR3 is 16 amino acids. After removal of 3 bases from V and 1 base from J, the junction contained 8 bases not matched to a gene. Per the germline V gene, CDR1 is MGHDK and CDR2 is SYGVNS. The clonotype was recovered from a man aged 70 or older with active or convalescent COVID-19. Sample: peripheral blood. The V call is TRBV25-1, the J call TRBJ1-2, with TRBD1 matching over 7 bases. In DNA form, the CDR3 reads TGTGCCAGCAGTGATCTATCCACAGGGGTTAACTATGGCTACACCTTC. Encoded protein: CASSDLSTGVNYGYTF.